A single sample is the source of the 4 T cell receptor beta chains below, sequenced in a study of T cells in localized non-small cell lung cancer. The method was immunoSEQ multiplex PCR; TCRdb's version includes in-frame clones alone and lacks a portion of them. The sample includes under 30,000 clones, approximately 90% of them seen just once. This specimen consisted of peripheral blood, obtained before any cancer treatment. These receptors all stem from a woman between 35 and 70 years old with stage I lung adenocarcinoma.

The rearrangement links TRBV27 to TRBJ2-2; D is unresolved. Germline loops: CDR1 MNHEY, CDR2 SMNVEV (reference sequence). Deletions cut 3 bases from V and 0 bases from J, with 5 bases between. The CDR3 has 14 residues. DNA of the CDR3: TGTGCCAGCAGTTTCAGTCCGAACACCGGGGAGCTGTTTTTT. It translates to CASSFSPNTGELFF.

The V and J genes are TRBV30 and TRBJ1-5; 8 bases agree with TRBD1. This CDR3 comprises 13 residues. Trimming took 4 bases from V and 7 from J; bases not matched to a gene: 6. Looked up from germline, CDR1 is GTSNPN and CDR2 is SVGIG (reference sequence). CDR3 in DNA: TGTGCCTGGATGGCAGGGGGCGGACAGCCCCAGCATTTT. It specifies CAWMAGGGQPQHF.

This rearrangement joins TRBV5-1 to TRBJ1-2, with no clear D. The CDR3 is made up of 16 amino acids. The V gene's germline CDR1 is SGHRS and CDR2 YFSETQ. Trimming pared 0 bases from V and 4 bases from J, leaving 16 bases between. CDR3 nucleotides: TGCGCCAGCAGCTTGGAGGTTGGACGGGAGGGCTATGGCTACACCTTC. This sequence encodes CASSLEVGREGYGYTF.

The chain links TRBV7-2 to TRBJ2-5; D is ambiguous. Germline V CDR1 and CDR2: SGHTA, FQGNSA. This CDR3 is 13 amino acids long. Deletions cut 1 base from V and 0 bases from J, with 3 bases between. This chain's CDR3 is CASSLGYQETQYF. CDR3 coding DNA: TGTGCCAGCAGCTTAGGATACCAAGAGACCCAGTACTTC. Filled out from reference TRBV7-2 and TRBJ2-5, the complete variable domain reads GAGVSQSPSNKVTEKGKDVELRCDPISGHTALYWYRQSLGQGLEFLIYFQGNSAPDKSGLPSDRFSAERTGGSVSTLTIQRTQQEDSAVYLCASSLGYQETQYFGPGTRLLVL.